This T cell receptor (beta chain) was obtained from a study of blood T cell repertoires in COVID-19 (TCRdb year 2020). A note on the overall study: The collaborator samples originated in the United States, Italy and Spain and spanned the acute and convalescent phases of COVID-19. Subjects who had been exposed to COVID-19, were actively infected with it, or had recovered from it provided the deeply sampled blood TCRbeta repertoires that made up the dataset. Nearly every sample came with metadata listing a de-identified subject ID, COVID-19 status, age in years and sex. The repertoires were released in a freely available public database intended as a resource for research on the immune response to SARS-CoV-2. Samples were obtained from the ongoing ImmuneRACE study (first 160 participants) and from about 1,300 subjects provided by 6 global collaborators. HLA class I and class II types, where available, came from metadata supplied by the sample provider rather than from assay-based typing. The prospective study material was composed of cDNA or gDNA derived from T cells, B-cell-depleted T cells, or PBMCs. The study at large found these results: Clinical and demographic metadata were provided uncurated, with the amount varying by source and participant.

Collaborating institutions collected whole blood in K2EDTA tubes following their own protocols. For TCRbeta analysis, collaborators shipped samples as frozen whole blood, isolated PBMCs, or DNA extracted from either of those sample types. TCRbeta CDR3 regions were amplified from genomic DNA using the immunoSEQ Assay, a bias-controlled multiplex PCR. Turning to the authors' computational methods: The number of nucleated cells in each sample was estimated from the amplification of reference gene primers within the assay. To quantify the absolute abundance of each unique TCRbeta CDR3 rearrangement, sequence reads were collapsed and filtered. For each sample, productive Simpson clonality was calculated as the square root of Simpson's diversity index over productive rearrangements. TCRdb retrieved this table from immuneACCESS and kept in-frame rearrangements only. Not all clones are present; in checked studies, unresolved V genes account for under half, and no reason is known for the remainder. Clone size and V and J calls were adopted from that table, with D and trimming inferred from the DNA. The sample table shows around 70,000 clones, and approximately 85% are seen once. The ten largest clonotypes hold around a third of the sample.

The sample holds a few counts of this clone. Its antigen specificity is not known. There are no base qualities to consult, and no much larger clone falls within one base. The material sequenced was peripheral blood. The sequence came from a man between 65 and 79 years old with acute or convalescent COVID-19.

The DNA sequence is given as TGCAGCGGGCTAGCGGGAGCGAACACCGGGGAGCTGTTTTTT. This encodes CSGLAGANTGELFF. The V and J genes are TRBV29-1 and TRBJ2-2, with 10 junctional bases fitting TRBD2. CDR1 SQVTM and CDR2 ANQGSEA were looked up in the germline V gene. The CDR3 starts with the cysteine, ends with the phenylalanine, and has 14 residues. Just CDR3 DNA is preserved here, 42 bases in frame from base 1. After removal of 7 bases from V and 0 bases from J, the junction retains 2 bases not matched to a gene.